The 21 T cell receptor beta chains reported below all come from one sample, sequenced in a study of blood T cell repertoires in COVID-19. Measured with immunoSEQ multiplex PCR; TCRdb has only the in-frame clones, and not every one. The sample consists of 150,000 or so clones, around 79% of them appearing once. Sequencing was done on a sample of peripheral blood. Receptor source: a woman between 70 and 85 years old with COVID-19, enrolled during active disease.

The chain has TRBV5-5 and TRBJ2-2; 9 positions match TRBD1. The CDR3 length is 16 residues. CDR1 is SGHKS and CDR2 is YYEKEE in the germline V gene (reference sequence). V dropped 2 bases and J dropped 0; count of bases not matched to a gene: 2. CDR3 sequence reads: CASSLQGAANTGELFF. Here the CDR3 DNA reads TGTGCCAGCAGCTTACAGGGGGCGGCGAACACCGGGGAGCTGTTTTTT.

In the case of this clone: Other DNA sequences of this sample code for an identical CDR3. The chain carries TRBV5-8 and TRBJ1-5; D not certain. From germline, CDR1 is SGHTS and CDR2 YDEGEE. The ends were cut back, 2 bases at V and 5 bases at J, with 5 bases in the middle. The CDR3 is 12 residues long. The CDR3 region has the DNA TGTGCCAGCAGCTTCTCTGATCAGCCCCAGCATTTT. Translating gives CASSFSDQPQHF.

The chain combines TRBV6-5 with TRBJ2-7; a weak D match, TRBD1 (7 bases). Germline lookup yields CDR1 MNHEY and CDR2 SVGAGI. This CDR3 has 12 residues. V gave up 7 bases and J gave up 4 bases, with 11 bases separating them. The CDR3 reads CASKTGRYEQYF. CDR3 in DNA: TGTGCCAGCAAGACAGGGAGGTACGAGCAGTACTTC.

The chain joins TRBV3-1 (or the pseudogene TRBV3-2) to TRBJ1-1, with D perhaps TRBD1 (6 bases). The germline V and J ends were trimmed by 4 bases and 3 bases, with 12 bases remaining between them. The CDR3 sequence is 14 residues long. The germline gives CDR1 LGHDT, CDR2 YNNKEL (reference sequence). This chain's CDR3 is CASSPTAGDTEAFF. CDR3 sequence (DNA): TGTGCCAGCAGCCCCACCGCAGGGGACACTGAAGCTTTCTTT.

V gene TRBV7-2 combines with J gene TRBJ2-2; D might be TRBD1 (6 bases). V lost 4 bases and J lost 4, with 13 bases in between. From germline, CDR1 is SGHTA and CDR2 FQGNSA. This CDR3 has 15 residues. This chain's CDR3 is CASSSGTPGTGELFF. The DNA for the CDR3 is TGTGCCAGCAGCTCCGGGACACCCGGCACCGGGGAGCTGTTTTTT.

This chain joins TRBV30 and TRBJ1-2, with unresolved D. Trimming removed 1 base at V and 2 bases at J, with 11 bases between. The CDR3 is made up of 14 amino acids. The V gene's germline CDR1 is GTSNPN and CDR2 SVGIG (reference sequence). CDR3 amino acids: CAWSGLHSNYGYTF. In DNA form, the CDR3 reads TGTGCCTGGAGTGGACTCCACTCGAACTATGGCTACACCTTC.

The V and J genes are TRBV19 and TRBJ2-7, with D tentatively TRBD2 (5 bases). The germline V gene has CDR1 LNHDA and CDR2 SQIVND (reference sequence). This CDR3 has 16 residues. Trimming stripped 0 bases from V and 2 bases from J, with 14 bases between. CDR3 bases: TGTGCCAGTAGTATAGATCTGTCGGGGAACCCCTACGAGCAGTACTTC. It specifies CASSIDLSGNPYEQYF.

The rearrangement links TRBV5-4 to TRBJ1-4; TRBD1 is a possible D gene (5 bases). The CDR3 is 15 residues long. Trimming shortened V by 0 bases and J by 7 bases, and 13 bases separated the two germline ends. In germline, CDR1 is SGHNT, CDR2 YYREEE (reference sequence). In DNA, the CDR3 is TGTGCCAGCAGCTTGGCCGGGGGTGGAGGTGAAAAACTGTTTTTT. This codes for CASSLAGGGGEKLFF. The full variable domain, in which reference TRBV5-4 and TRBJ1-4 provide the parts outside the CDR3, is ETGVTQSPTHLIKTRGQQVTLRCSSQSGHNTVSWYQQALGQGPQFIFQYYREEENGRGNFPPRFSGLQFPNYSSELNVNALELDDSALYLCASSLAGGGGEKLFFGSGTQLSVL.

This clone was detected only a few times. The rearrangement joins TRBV7-9 to TRBJ1-2; no reliable D call. The CDR3 sequence is 13 residues long. V lost 5 bases and J lost 3, with 10 bases in between. CDR1 and CDR2 from the germline V gene are SEHNR and FQNEAQ (reference sequence). The CDR3 sequence: CASSPVGDYGYTF. The CDR3 DNA follows: TGTGCCAGCAGCCCAGTCGGGGACTATGGCTACACCTTC.

The DNA of the CDR3 is TGTGCCAGCATTGGCAAGCGGGGGATGGATACGCAGTATTTT. Its protein product is CASIGKRGMDTQYF. This chain connects TRBV2 to TRBJ2-3, with 8 nucleotides matching TRBD2. The CDR3 is 14 residues long. Germline V gene lookup returns CDR1 SNHLY and CDR2 FYNNEI. The V gene end was trimmed by 7 bases and the J gene end by 6 bases; junction bases not matched to a gene: 9.

CDR3 sequence reads: CATSRAGTDTEAFF. The CDR3 nucleotides read TGTGCCACCAGCAGAGCCGGGACAGACACTGAAGCTTTCTTT. The chain combines TRBV15 with TRBJ1-1; 7 positions match TRBD1. V lost 1 base, J lost 3 bases, and 2 bases stayed unmatched. The germline gives CDR1 LNHNV, CDR2 YYDKDF (reference sequence). The CDR3 consists of 14 residues.

The gene calls are TRBV5-6 and TRBJ2-1; 7 nucleotides align to TRBD2. CDR1 and CDR2 from the germline V gene are SGHDT and YYEEEE. The trim removed 1 base at V and 6 bases at J, leaving 7 bases unmatched. The CDR3 totals 15 residues. In nucleotides, the CDR3 is TGTGCCAGCAGCTTGCCGGGGGGAATGGGCAATGAGCAGTTCTTC. This sequence encodes CASSLPGGMGNEQFF.

V is TRBV3-1 (or the pseudogene TRBV3-2) and J is TRBJ2-3, with D tentatively TRBD2 (5 bases). Between the trimmed V and J ends, which lost 4 bases and 3 bases, there was a span of 14 bases. The CDR3 length is 15 residues. The germline V gene encodes CDR1 LGHDT and CDR2 YNNKEL (reference sequence). The CDR3, as DNA: TGTGCCAGCAGCCCTCGGCCTAGCCCAACAGATACGCAGTATTTT. Residues: CASSPRPSPTDTQYF.

The chain employs TRBV7-9 and TRBJ2-1; a weak D match, TRBD2 (6 bases). Germline assignment: CDR1 SEHNR and CDR2 FQNEAQ (reference sequence). The CDR3 sequence is 17 residues long. The germline V and J ends were trimmed by 4 bases and 3 bases, with 19 bases remaining between them. CDR3 nucleotide sequence: TGTGCCAGCAGCTCGCTCGGTGGGGGGACCCACTACAATGAGCAGTTCTTC. This gives the protein CASSSLGGGTHYNEQFF.

This rearrangement joins TRBV18 to TRBJ2-1, with TRBD2 identical over 7 bases. Germline trimming cut 6 bases from V and 5 bases from J; bases unmatched to any gene: 10. CDR1 and CDR2 (germline): KGHSH, LQKENI. The CDR3 runs to 15 residues. In nucleotides, the CDR3 is TGTGCCAGCTCCCCCGGACGGGGGGTTGACAATGAGCAGTTCTTC. Its protein is CASSPGRGVDNEQFF. Full variable domain (rest looked up from reference TRBV18 and TRBJ2-1): NAGVMQNPRHLVRRRGQEARLRCSPMKGHSHVYWYRQLPEEGLKFMVYLQKENIIDESGMPKERFSAEFPKEGPSILRIQQVVRGDSAAYFCASSPGRGVDNEQFFGPGTRLTVL.

CDR3 DNA sequence: TGTGCCACCAGTCAGACTAAAGGACAGGGTGGAACTGAAGCTTTCTTT. Its protein product is CATSQTKGQGGTEAFF. The chain joins TRBV15 to TRBJ1-1, with TRBD1 identical over 8 bases. Germline V gene data show CDR1 as LNHNV and CDR2 as YYDKDF (reference sequence). The ends lost 6 bases at V and 5 bases at J; junction bases unmatched: 14. The CDR3 has 16 residues. Based on the CDR3 plus reference TRBV15 and TRBJ1-1, the full variable domain is DAMVIQNPRYQVTQFGKPVTLSCSQTLNHNVMYWYQQKSSQAPKLLFHYYDKDFNNEADTPDNFQSRRPNTSFCFLDIRSPGLGDTAMYLCATSQTKGQGGTEAFFGQGTRLTVV.

Of note for this clone: Distinct nucleotide sequences in the sample also encode this CDR3. The chain couples TRBV30 to TRBJ1-6, with 7 bases identical to TRBD1. The CDR3 contains 14 residues. V was clipped by 1 base and J by 6 bases; unmatched bases: 3. In germline, CDR1 is GTSNPN, CDR2 SVGIG (reference sequence). The CDR3 nucleotides read TGTGCCTGGAGTGGGACAGGCCCTAATTCACCCCTCCACTTT. This codes for CAWSGTGPNSPLHF.

The chain couples TRBV6-1 to TRBJ1-1, with D uncertain. The CDR3 spans 15 residues. V lost 2 bases and J lost 2, with 12 bases in between. Germline V gives CDR1 MNHNS, CDR2 SASEGT. CDR3 amino acids: CASSERGRGNTEAFF. The CDR3 DNA is TGTGCCAGCAGTGAACGGGGTCGGGGAAACACTGAAGCTTTCTTT.

The chain is built from TRBV19 and TRBJ1-6, with 9 bases that match TRBD1. CDR1 LNHDA and CDR2 SQIVND come from the germline V gene (reference sequence). This CDR3 has 16 residues. J lost 7 bases, V lost 6 bases, and 10 bases had no gene match. The CDR3 protein is CASSPGHRGRNSPLHF. The DNA for the CDR3 is TGTGCCAGTAGCCCAGGTCACAGGGGGCGGAATTCACCCCTCCACTTT.

The V call is TRBV2, the J call TRBJ2-3, with 8 bases that match TRBD1. Germline V lookup: CDR1 SNHLY, CDR2 FYNNEI. Trimming cost V 3 bases and J 0 bases; bases outside gene matches: 2. The CDR3 contains 15 residues. Here the CDR3 reads CASSETGASTDTQYF. The CDR3 nucleotides read TGTGCCAGCAGTGAGACAGGGGCTAGCACAGATACGCAGTATTTT.

V gene TRBV7-2 combines with J gene TRBJ1-1; the D gene is possibly TRBD1 (5 bases). In germline, CDR1 is SGHTA, CDR2 FQGNSA. V gave up 2 bases and J gave up 5 bases, with 15 bases separating them. The CDR3 is 15 amino acids. DNA for the CDR3: TGTGCCAGCAGCTTATCGTTTGGGGGAGGGACTGAAGCTTTCTTT. Residues: CASSLSFGGGTEAFF.